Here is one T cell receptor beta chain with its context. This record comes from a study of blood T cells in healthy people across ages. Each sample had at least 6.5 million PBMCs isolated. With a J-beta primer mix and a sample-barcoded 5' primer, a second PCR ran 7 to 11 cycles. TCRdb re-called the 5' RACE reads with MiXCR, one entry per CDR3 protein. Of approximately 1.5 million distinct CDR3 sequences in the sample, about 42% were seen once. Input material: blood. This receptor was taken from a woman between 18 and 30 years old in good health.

The CDR3 nucleotides read TGTGCCAGCGCCCTAGCGGGGGGATACAATGAGCAGTTCTTC. Protein: CASALAGGYNEQFF. The gene calls are TRBV7-9 and TRBJ2-1; 11 positions match TRBD2. Germline loops: CDR1 SEHNR, CDR2 FQNEAQ (reference sequence). This CDR3 comprises 14 residues. Unmatched junction bases numbered 4, after V lost 8 bases and J lost 4 bases.